This T cell receptor (beta chain) was retrieved from a study of beta chain features in type 1 diabetes. Regarding the study as a whole: A moderate, significant TCRB CDR3 shortening appeared in type 1 diabetes across four CD4+ subsets. Whether HLA type affects TCRB rearrangement stayed undetermined in the present work.

The sample holds a few counts of this clone. Its antigen is unidentified. Expressed TCRB transcripts were sequenced after all isolated RNA was converted to cDNA. The assay was immunoSEQ multiplex PCR, and TCRdb's table has in-frame clones only and misses some. Of 600,000 or so clones listed, around an eighth are singletons. The CDR3 totals 15 residues. CDR1 and CDR2 (germline): GTSNPN, SVGIG (reference sequence). The V end was cut by 0 bases, the J end by 5 bases, with 13 bases between. This TCR was recovered from a young man with type 1 diabetes. Specimen: naive CD4+ T cells from blood. V usage is TRBV30 and J usage is TRBJ1-4; the D is unclear. The CDR3 is CAWSVRAGRNEKLFF. In nucleotides, the CDR3 is TGTGCCTGGAGTGTACGGGCCGGGAGGAATGAAAAACTGTTTTTT.